This paragraph reports one T cell receptor (beta chain). The treatment here: preoperative locoregional IRX-2 cytokine immunotherapy. Preoperative locoregional IRX-2 cytokine immunotherapy was tested in the phase Ib source study. These data originate in a study of preoperative IRX-2 immunotherapy in early breast cancer. The CDR3 runs to 15 residues. V lost 6 bases and J lost 3, with 14 bases in between. The table came from immunoSEQ multiplex PCR; TCRdb's copy has only in-frame clones and leaves some out. The sample lists about 89,000 clones, 80% to 90% occurring once. Sequencing used tumor tissue, obtained after IRX-2 immunotherapy. The TCR sequence derives from a human donor with breast cancer. The J gene is TRBJ1-4, the V gene TRBV23-1; no clear D gene. TRBV23-1 carries the ORF label, with uncertain function. CDR3 loop: CASSRAGVSNEKLFF. CDR3 nucleotides: TGCGCCAGCAGCCGCGCCGGGGTTTCTAATGAAAAACTGTTTTTT.